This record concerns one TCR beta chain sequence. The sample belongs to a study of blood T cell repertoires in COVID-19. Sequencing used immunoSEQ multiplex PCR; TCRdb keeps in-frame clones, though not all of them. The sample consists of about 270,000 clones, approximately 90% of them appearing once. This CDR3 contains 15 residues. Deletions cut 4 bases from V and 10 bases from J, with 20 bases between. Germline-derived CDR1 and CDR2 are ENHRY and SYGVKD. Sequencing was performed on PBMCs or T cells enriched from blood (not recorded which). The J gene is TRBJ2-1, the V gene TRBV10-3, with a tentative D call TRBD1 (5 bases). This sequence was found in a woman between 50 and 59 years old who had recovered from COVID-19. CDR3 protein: CAISGQDTAPGEQFF. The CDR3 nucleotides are TGTGCCATCAGTGGGCAGGACACCGCCCCTGGGGAGCAGTTCTTC.